The TCR beta chain described here comes from a study of neurological immune-mediated disorders. 5'RACE employing 10-nucleotide random UMIs yielded the cDNA. TCRdb ran MiXCR on the 5' RACE reads and lists one entry per CDR3 protein. The repertoire holds around 100,000 distinct CDR3 sequences, with 9.5% to 14% as singletons. This clonotype was counted only a few times. Time point defined: longitudinal time-point 3. Looked up from germline, CDR1 is LGHNA and CDR2 is YNFKEQ. V shed 0 bases, J shed 8 bases, and the junction held 4 bases outside the gene matches. CDR3 length equals 16 residues. This chain joins TRBV4-2 and TRBJ2-1, with 13 positions matching TRBD2. The TCR originated in a female donor with HTLV-1-associated myelopathy (HAM/TSP). The sample taken for sequencing was PBMCs. CDR3 DNA: TGTGCCAGCAGCCAAGAACTAGCGGGGGGGCCCTATGAGCAGTTCTTC. Residues: CASSQELAGGPYEQFF.